The sequence of this T cell receptor (delta chain) was determined in a study of γδ T cells in repeated Plasmodium falciparum infection. Overall study context: Malian children with intense seasonal malaria exposure were compared with matched Australian children. Findings and caveats of the study: Compared with Australian children, Malian Vdelta2-negative repertoires seemed more clonal, less diverse, less shared. Repeated controlled infections reportedly drove waves of new clonotype selection in Vdelta2-negative, mostly Vdelta1+, gammadelta repertoires.

This clone qualifies as medium-sized. The antigen remains unidentified. Vgamma9/Vdelta2+ and Vdelta2-negative gammadelta T cells were flow-sorted from PBMC for bulk sequencing. The CDR3 is 16 amino acids. The V and J ends lost 3 bases and 1 base, in that order; junction bases with no gene match: 9. CDR1 is GEAIGNYY, CDR2 EKD, per germline. Sequencing covered both gamma and delta TCR chains per sample. TCRdb re-called clones from the multiplex PCR reads via CATT. The sample contains over 45,000 delta-chain clones, 1.5% to 2% of which appear only once. V is TRDV2 and J is TRDJ1, with TRDD3 identical over 8 bases. The receptor comes from a pool of human donors (malaria-infected and uninfected, not separated). The sample taken for sequencing was gamma-delta T cells from blood. CDR3 sequence reads: CACDFLMGDLTDKLIF. CDR3 DNA sequence: TGTGCCTGTGACTTTCTAATGGGGGATCTCACCGATAAACTCATCTTT.